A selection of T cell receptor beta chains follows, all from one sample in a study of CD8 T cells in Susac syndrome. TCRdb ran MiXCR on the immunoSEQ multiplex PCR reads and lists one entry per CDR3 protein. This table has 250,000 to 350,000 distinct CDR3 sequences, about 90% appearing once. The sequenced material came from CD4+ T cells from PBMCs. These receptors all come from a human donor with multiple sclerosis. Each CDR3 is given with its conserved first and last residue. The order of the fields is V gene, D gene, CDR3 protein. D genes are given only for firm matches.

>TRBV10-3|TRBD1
CAISGAQGDQPQHF
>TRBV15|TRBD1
CATSAGQGPYNEQFF
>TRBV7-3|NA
CASSPSGGGDTQYF
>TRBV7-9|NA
CASSQHSMGSGKLFF
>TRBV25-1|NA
CASRDTGNYDGYTF
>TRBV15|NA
CATGEPGVLNTEAFF
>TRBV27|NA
CASSSDLGNTEAFF
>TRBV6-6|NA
CASSFLWTVTNEKLFF
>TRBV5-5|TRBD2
CASSLVLAGADEQYF
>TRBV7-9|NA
CASSMGPTNTGELFF
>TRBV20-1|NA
CSAGGKGGQPQHF
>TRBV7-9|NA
CASSLRGPLLNTEAFF
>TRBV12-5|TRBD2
CASGSALAGGEQFF
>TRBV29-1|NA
CSVELRGYTF
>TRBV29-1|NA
CSVVGNTEAFF
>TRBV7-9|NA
CASSLVGGRQVRGYTF
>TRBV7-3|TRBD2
CASSRAGGIETQYF
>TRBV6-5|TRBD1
CASSYSMGQPSPLHF
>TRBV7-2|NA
CASSLPGAYGYTF
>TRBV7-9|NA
CASSYLAYEQYF
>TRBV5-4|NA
CASSSIPSGGYYGYTF
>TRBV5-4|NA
CASSLDFYEIGELFF
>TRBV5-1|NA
CASSSPKTEAFF
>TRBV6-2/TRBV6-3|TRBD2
CASSLPGLAAWRDEQYF
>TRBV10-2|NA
CASSVWGNQPQHF
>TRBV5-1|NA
CASSLDSPTGELFF
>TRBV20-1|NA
CSARIPGRGELFF
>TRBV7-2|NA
CASSVGHGADTQYF
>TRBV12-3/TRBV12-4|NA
CASSLINEAYEQYF
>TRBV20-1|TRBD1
CSASRQGAGQETQYF
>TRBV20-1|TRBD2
CSAGILGTSEEFF
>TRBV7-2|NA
CASSVPRRNSGNTIYF
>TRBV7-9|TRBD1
CASSFNRGNTEAFF
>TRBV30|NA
CAWRLTYNSPLHF
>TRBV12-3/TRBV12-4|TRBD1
CASEPGQGRGEAFF
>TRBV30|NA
CAWSVLQGVDEQYF
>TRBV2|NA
CASKGTSGNTIYF
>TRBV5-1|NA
CASSHRGGNTEAFF
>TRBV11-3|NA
CASTSGQFPRGAFF
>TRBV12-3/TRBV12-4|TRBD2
CASNLGLAGYTGELFF
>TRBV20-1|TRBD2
CSARGPSGGPHEQYF